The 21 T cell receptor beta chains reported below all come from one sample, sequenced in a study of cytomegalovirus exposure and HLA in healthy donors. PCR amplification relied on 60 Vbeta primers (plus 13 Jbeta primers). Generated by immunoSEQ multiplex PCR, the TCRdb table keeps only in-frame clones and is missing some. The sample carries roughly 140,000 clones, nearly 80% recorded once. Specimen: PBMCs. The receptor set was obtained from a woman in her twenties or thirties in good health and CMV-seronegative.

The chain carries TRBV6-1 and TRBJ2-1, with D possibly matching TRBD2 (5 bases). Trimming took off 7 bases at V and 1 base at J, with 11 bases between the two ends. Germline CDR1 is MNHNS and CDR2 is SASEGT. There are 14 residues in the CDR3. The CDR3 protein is CASKGLLSYNEQFF. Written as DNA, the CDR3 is TGTGCCAGCAAAGGACTTTTATCCTACAATGAGCAGTTCTTC.

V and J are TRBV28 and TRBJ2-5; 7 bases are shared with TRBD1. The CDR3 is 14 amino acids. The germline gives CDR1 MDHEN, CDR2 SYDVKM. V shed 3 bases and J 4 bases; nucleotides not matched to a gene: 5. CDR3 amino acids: CASSFSRGRETQYF. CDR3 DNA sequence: TGTGCCAGCAGTTTTAGCAGGGGGAGAGAGACCCAGTACTTC.

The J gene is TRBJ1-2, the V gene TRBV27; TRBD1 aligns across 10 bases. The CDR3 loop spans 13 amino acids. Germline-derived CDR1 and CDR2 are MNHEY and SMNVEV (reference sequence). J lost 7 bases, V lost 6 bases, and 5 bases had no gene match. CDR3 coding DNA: TGTGCCAGCAGCTCACGACAGGGGGCTGGCTACACCTTC. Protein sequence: CASSSRQGAGYTF.

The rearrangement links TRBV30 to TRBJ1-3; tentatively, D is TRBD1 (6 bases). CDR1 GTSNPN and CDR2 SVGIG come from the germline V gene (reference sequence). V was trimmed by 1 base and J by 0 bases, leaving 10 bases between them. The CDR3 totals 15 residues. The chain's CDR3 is CAWSAVDSSGNTIYF. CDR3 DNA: TGTGCCTGGAGTGCGGTGGACAGCTCTGGAAACACCATATATTTT.

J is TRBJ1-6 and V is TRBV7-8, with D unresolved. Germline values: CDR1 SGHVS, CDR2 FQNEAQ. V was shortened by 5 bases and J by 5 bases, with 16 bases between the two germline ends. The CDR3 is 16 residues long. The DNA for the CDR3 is TGTGCCAGCAGCACCTGGGAGCAGCTCAATAATTCACCCCTCCACTTT. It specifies CASSTWEQLNNSPLHF.

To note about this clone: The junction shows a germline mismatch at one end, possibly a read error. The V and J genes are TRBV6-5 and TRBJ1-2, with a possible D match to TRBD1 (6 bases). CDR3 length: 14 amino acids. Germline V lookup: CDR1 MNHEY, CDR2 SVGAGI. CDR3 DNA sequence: TGTGCCTGCAGGGCTCGGGGGGCGGGCTATGGCTACACCTTC. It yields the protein CACRARGAGYGYTF.

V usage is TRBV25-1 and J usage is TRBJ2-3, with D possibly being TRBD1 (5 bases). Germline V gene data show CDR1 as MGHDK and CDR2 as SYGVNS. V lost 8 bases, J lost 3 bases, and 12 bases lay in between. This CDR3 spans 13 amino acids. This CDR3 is CASGRVGTDTQYF. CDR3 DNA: TGTGCCAGCGGCAGGGTGGGGACAGATACGCAGTATTTT.

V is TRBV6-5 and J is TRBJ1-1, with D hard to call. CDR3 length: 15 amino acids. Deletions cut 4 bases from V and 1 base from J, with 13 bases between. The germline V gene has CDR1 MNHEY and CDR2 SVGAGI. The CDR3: CASSSTRIKNTEAFF. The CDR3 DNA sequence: TGTGCCAGCAGTTCAACGAGAATAAAGAACACTGAAGCTTTCTTT.

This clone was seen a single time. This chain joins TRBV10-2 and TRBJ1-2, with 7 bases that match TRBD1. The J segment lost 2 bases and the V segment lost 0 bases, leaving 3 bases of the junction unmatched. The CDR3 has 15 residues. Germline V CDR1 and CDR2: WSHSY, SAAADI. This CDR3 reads CASSESGRGNYGYTF. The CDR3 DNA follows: TGCGCCAGCAGTGAGTCGGGCAGGGGGAACTATGGCTACACCTTC.

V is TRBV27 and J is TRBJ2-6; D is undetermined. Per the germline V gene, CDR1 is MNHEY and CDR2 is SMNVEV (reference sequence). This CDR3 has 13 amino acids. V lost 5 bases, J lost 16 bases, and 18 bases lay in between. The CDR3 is CASSQRVLTSLTF. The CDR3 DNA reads TGTGCCAGCAGTCAACGGGTCCTAACGTCGCTGACTTTC.

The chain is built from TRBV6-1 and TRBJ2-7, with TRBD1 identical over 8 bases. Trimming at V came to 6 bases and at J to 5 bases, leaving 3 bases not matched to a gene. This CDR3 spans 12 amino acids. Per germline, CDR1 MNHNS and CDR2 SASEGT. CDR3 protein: CASRGTGHEQYF. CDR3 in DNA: TGTGCCAGCAGGGGGACAGGCCACGAGCAGTACTTC.

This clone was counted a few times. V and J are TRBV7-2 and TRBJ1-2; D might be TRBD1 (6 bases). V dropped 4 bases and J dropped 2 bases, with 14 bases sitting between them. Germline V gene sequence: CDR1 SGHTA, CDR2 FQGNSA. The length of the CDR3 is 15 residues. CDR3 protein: CASSSQGWGNYGYTF. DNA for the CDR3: TGTGCCAGCAGCTCCCAGGGGTGGGGAAACTATGGCTACACCTTC.

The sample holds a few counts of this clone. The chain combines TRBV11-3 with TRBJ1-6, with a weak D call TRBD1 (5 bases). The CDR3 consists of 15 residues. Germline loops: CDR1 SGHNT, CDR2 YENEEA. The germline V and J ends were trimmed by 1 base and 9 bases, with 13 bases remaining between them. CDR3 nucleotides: TGTGCCAGCAGCTTAGGACAGCCCGGCAGTTCACCCCTCCACTTT. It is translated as CASSLGQPGSSPLHF. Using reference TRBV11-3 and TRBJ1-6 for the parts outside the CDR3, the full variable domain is EAGVVQSPRYKIIEKKQPVAFWCNPISGHNTLYWYLQNLGQGPELLIRYENEEAVDDSQLPKDRFSAERLKGVDSTLKIQPAELGDSAVYLCASSLGQPGSSPLHFGNGTRLTVT.

CDR3: CASSQDTGTTGELFF. The CDR3 coding sequence is TGTGCCAGCAGCCAAGACACAGGGACCACCGGGGAGCTGTTTTTT. The V and J genes are TRBV4-2 and TRBJ2-2; D is possibly TRBD1 (6 bases). CDR3 length: 15 residues. Deletions cut 0 bases from V and 4 bases from J, with 9 bases between. Germline V lookup: CDR1 LGHNA, CDR2 YNFKEQ.

The CDR3 region is CASSRGLGYGGEQFF. The CDR3 bases are TGTGCCAGCAGCCGAGGACTAGGATACGGCGGTGAGCAGTTCTTC. This chain uses TRBV5-4 with TRBJ2-1; TRBD2 matches 7 bases. After removal of 4 bases from V and 9 bases from J, the junction contained 13 bases not matched to a gene. This CDR3 region has 15 residues. Germline V gives CDR1 SGHNT, CDR2 YYREEE (reference sequence).

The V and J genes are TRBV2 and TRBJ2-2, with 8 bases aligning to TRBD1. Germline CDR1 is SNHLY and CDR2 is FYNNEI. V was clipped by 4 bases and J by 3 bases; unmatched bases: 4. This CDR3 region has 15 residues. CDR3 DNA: TGTGCCAGCAGTGCGACAGGGGTGGACACCGGGGAGCTGTTTTTT. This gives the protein CASSATGVDTGELFF.

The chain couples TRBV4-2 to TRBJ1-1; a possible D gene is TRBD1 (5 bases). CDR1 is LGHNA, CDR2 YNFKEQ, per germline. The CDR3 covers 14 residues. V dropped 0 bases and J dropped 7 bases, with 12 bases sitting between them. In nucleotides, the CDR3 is TGTGCCAGCAGCCAAGATCAGGGCAGTATTGAAGCTTTCTTT. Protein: CASSQDQGSIEAFF.

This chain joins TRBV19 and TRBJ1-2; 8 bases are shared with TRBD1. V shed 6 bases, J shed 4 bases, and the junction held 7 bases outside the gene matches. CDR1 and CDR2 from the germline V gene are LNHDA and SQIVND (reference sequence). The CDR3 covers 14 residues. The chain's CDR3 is CASSPDRVTYGYTF. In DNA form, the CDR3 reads TGTGCCAGTAGCCCGGACAGGGTAACCTATGGCTACACCTTC.

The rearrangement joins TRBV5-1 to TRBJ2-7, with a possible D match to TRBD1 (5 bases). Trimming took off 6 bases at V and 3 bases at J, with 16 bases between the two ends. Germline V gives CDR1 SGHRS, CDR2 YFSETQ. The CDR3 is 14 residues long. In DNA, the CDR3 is TGCGCCAGCACCAGGGCCGCGGAAGGCTACGAGCAGTACTTC. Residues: CASTRAAEGYEQYF.

The CDR3 loop is CASSLTTVLNTEAFF. CDR3 sequence (DNA): TGTGCCAGCAGCTTGACGACAGTCTTGAACACTGAAGCTTTCTTT. The V call is TRBV5-5, the J call TRBJ1-1; D perhaps matches TRBD1 (5 bases). With 1 base removed from V and 0 bases from J, the gap between germline ends came to 10 bases. Per germline, CDR1 SGHKS and CDR2 YYEKEE (reference sequence). CDR3 size: 15 residues.

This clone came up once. CDR3 nucleotide sequence: TGTGCCAGCACCCAGGGAGGGGAGACCCAGTACTTC. This encodes CASTQGGETQYF. The chain joins TRBV6-1 to TRBJ2-5; TRBD2 matches 7 bases. Losses at the gene ends were 7 bases for V and 5 bases for J; bases not matched to a gene: 4. This CDR3 contains 12 residues. Per germline, CDR1 MNHNS and CDR2 SASEGT.